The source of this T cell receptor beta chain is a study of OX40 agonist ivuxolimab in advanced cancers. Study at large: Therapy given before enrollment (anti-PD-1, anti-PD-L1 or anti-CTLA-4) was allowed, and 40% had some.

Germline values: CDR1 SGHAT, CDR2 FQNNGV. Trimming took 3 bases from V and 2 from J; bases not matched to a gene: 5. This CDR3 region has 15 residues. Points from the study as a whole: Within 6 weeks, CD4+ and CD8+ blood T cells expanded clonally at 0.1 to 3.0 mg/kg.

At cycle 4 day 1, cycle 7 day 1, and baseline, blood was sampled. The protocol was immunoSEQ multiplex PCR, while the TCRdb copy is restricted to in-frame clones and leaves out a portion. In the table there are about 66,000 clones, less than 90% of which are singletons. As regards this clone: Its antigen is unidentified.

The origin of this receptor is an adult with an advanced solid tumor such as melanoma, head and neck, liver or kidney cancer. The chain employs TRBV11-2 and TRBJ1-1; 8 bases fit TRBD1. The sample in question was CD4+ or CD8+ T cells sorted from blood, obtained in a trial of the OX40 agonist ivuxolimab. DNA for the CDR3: TGTGCCAGCAGCTTGGGGGGACAGGACAACACTGAAGCTTTCTTT. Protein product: CASSLGGQDNTEAFF.